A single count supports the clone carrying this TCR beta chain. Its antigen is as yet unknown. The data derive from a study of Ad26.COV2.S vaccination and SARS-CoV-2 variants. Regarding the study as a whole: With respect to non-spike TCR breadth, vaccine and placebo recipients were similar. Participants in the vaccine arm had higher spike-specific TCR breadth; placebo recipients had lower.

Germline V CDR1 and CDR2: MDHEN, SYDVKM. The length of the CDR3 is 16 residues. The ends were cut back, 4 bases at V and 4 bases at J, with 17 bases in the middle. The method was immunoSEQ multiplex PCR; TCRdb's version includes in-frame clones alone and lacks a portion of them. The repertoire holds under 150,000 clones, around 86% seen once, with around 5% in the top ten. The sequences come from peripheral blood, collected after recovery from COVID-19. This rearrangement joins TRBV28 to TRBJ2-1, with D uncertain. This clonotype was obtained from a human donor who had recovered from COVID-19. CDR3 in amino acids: CASSSTSTQTYNEQFF. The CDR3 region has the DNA TGTGCCAGCAGTTCTACATCCACGCAAACGTACAATGAGCAGTTCTTC.